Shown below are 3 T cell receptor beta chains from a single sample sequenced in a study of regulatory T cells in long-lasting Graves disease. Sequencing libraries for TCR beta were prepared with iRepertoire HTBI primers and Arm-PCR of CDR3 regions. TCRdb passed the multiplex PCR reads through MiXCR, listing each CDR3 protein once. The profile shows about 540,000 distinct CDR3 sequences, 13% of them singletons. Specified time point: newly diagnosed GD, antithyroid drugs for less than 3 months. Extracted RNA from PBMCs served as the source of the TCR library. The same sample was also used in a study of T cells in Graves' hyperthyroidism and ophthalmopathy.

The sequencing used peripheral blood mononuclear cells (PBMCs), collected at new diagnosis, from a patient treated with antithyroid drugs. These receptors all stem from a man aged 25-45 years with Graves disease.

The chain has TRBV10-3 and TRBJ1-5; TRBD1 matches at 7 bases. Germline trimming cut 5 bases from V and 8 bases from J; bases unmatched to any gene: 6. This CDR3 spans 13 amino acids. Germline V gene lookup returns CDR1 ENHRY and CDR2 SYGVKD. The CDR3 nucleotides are TGTGCCATCAGTACAGGGGAAGAGAAGCCCCAGCATTTT. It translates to CAISTGEEKPQHF.

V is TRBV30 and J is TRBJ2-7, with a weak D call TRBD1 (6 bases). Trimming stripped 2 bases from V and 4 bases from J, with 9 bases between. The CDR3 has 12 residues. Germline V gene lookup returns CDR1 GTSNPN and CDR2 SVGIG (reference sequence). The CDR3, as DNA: TGTGCCTGGAGTCCCGACAGGTACGAGCAGTACTTC. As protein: CAWSPDRYEQYF.

DNA of the CDR3: TGTGCCAGCAGCGCTGGACAGAGTTACTATGGCTACACCTTC. This sequence encodes CASSAGQSYYGYTF. This rearrangement joins TRBV9 to TRBJ1-2, with D perhaps matching TRBD1 (6 bases). Trimming shortened V by 3 bases and J by 3 bases, and 12 bases separated the two germline ends. This CDR3 has 14 residues. Germline V lookup: CDR1 SGDLS, CDR2 YYNGEE.